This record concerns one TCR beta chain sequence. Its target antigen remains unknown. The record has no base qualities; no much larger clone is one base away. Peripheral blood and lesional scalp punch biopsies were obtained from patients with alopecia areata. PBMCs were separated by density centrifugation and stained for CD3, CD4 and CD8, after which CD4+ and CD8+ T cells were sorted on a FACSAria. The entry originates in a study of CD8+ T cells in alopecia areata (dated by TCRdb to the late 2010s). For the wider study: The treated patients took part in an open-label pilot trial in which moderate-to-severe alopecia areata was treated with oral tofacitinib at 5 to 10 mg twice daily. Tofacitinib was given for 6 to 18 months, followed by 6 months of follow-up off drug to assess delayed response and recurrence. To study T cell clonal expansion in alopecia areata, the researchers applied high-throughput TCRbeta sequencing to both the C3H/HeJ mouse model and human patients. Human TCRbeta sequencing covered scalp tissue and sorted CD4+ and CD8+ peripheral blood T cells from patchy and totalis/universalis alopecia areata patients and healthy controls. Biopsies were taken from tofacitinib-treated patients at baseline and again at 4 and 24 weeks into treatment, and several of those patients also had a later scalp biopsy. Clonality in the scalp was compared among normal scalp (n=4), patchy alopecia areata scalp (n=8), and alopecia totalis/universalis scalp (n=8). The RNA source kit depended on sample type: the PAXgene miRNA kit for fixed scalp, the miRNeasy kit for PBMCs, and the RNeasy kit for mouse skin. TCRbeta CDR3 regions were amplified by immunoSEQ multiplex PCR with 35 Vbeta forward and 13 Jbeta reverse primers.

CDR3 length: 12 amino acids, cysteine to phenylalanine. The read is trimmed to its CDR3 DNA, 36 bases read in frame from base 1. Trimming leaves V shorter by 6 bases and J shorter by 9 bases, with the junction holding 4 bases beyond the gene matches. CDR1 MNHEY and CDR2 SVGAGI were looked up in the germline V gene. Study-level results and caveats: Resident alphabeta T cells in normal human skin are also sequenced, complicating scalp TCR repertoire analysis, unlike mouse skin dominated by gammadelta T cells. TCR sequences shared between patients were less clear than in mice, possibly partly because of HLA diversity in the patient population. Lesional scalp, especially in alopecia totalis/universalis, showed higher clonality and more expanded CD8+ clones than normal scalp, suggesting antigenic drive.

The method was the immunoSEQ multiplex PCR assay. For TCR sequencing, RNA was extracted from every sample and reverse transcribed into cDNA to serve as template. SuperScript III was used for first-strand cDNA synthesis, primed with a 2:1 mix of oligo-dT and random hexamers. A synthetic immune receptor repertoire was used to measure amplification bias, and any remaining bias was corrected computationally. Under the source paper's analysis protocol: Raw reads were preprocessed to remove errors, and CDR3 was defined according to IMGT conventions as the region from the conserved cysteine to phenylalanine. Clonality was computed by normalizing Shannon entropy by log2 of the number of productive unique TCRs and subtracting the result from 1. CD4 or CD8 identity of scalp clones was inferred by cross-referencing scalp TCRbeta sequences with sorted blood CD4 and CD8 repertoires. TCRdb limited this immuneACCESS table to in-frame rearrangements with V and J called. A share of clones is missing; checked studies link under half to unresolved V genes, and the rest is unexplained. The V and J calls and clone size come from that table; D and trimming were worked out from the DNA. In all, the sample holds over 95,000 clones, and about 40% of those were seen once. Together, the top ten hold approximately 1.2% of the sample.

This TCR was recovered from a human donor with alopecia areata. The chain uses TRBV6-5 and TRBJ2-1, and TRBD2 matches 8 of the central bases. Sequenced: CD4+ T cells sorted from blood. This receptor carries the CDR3 CASSRTSGEQFF. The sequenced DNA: TGTGCCAGCAGCCGTACTAGCGGTGAGCAGTTCTTC.